The 8 T cell receptor beta chains below were found in one sample sequenced in a study of T cell clones after liver transplantation. Sequenced by immunoSEQ multiplex PCR; TCRdb stores in-frame clones only, minus some. This sample has roughly 120,000 clones, with 90% found just once. This specimen consisted of CD4+ T cells from blood, obtained 12 months after liver transplant. The receptors were sampled from a human patient who received a liver transplant. The T cells may come from the graft donor.

The rearrangement uses TRBV6-5 and TRBJ2-5; TRBD2 agrees at 11 bases. Germline trimming cut 2 bases from V and 5 bases from J; bases unmatched to any gene: 7. Germline V gene lookup returns CDR1 MNHEY and CDR2 SVGAGI. The CDR3 length is 16 residues. The CDR3 spells CASSYTGTSGGETQYF. The CDR3 coding sequence is TGTGCCAGCAGTTACACCGGGACTAGCGGTGGGGAGACCCAGTACTTC.

The chain links TRBV6-1 to TRBJ2-7; TRBD1 agrees at 8 bases. This CDR3 comprises 16 residues. Germline V lookup: CDR1 MNHNS, CDR2 SASEGT. Losses at the gene ends were 0 bases for V and 5 bases for J; bases not matched to a gene: 9. CDR3 region: CASSEAFGQGANEQYF. In nucleotides, the CDR3 is TGTGCCAGCAGTGAAGCGTTTGGGCAGGGGGCAAACGAGCAGTACTTC.

The J gene is TRBJ2-7, the V gene TRBV2; D perhaps matches TRBD2 (5 bases). V was trimmed by 10 bases and J by 0 bases, leaving 16 bases between them. CDR3 length: 14 amino acids. The germline CDR1 and CDR2 sequences are SNHLY and FYNNEI. This chain's CDR3 is CAKTERTSSYEQYF. In nucleotides, the CDR3 is TGTGCCAAAACGGAGCGGACGAGCTCCTACGAGCAGTACTTC.

The V gene is TRBV12-5, the J gene TRBJ2-1; TRBD2 matches 7 bases. The CDR3 extends over 17 amino acids. CDR1 and CDR2 from the germline V gene are LGHNT and FRNRAP. V dropped 3 bases and J dropped 4; count of bases not matched to a gene: 12. The CDR3 region is CASGFLGLSGKYNEQFF. The CDR3 region has the DNA TGTGCTAGTGGTTTCCTTGGCTTGAGCGGGAAATACAATGAGCAGTTCTTC. The variable domain in full, with the rest retrieved from reference TRBV12-5 and TRBJ2-1, is DARVTQTPRHKVTEMGQEVTMRCQPILGHNTVFWYRQTMMQGLELLAYFRNRAPLDDSGMPKDRFSAEMPDATLATLKIQPSEPRDSAVYFCASGFLGLSGKYNEQFFGPGTRLTVL.

The chain couples TRBV18 to TRBJ2-1; D gene ambiguous. Germline CDR1 reads KGHSH; CDR2 reads LQKENI. The CDR3 runs 12 residues. Trimming pared 4 bases from V and 7 bases from J, leaving 8 bases between. CDR3 nucleotides: TGTGCCAGCTCACTCCCTCAGAATGAGCAGTTCTTC. Its translation: CASSLPQNEQFF.

V gene TRBV5-1 combines with J gene TRBJ2-7; possibly TRBD2 for D (6 bases). This CDR3 has 12 amino acids. Germline values: CDR1 SGHRS, CDR2 YFSETQ. V was trimmed by 3 bases and J by 5 bases, leaving 9 bases between them. The CDR3 loop is CASSSRGNEQYF. The CDR3 bases are TGCGCCAGCAGCTCCCGGGGGAACGAGCAGTACTTC.

This chain links TRBV30 with TRBJ1-1; no clear D. CDR3 size: 13 residues. Germline V gene data show CDR1 as GTSNPN and CDR2 as SVGIG (reference sequence). V was cut by 4 bases and J by 0 bases, with 9 bases left in between. The CDR3 spells CAWNWNMNTEAFF. Here the CDR3 DNA reads TGTGCCTGGAATTGGAACATGAACACTGAAGCTTTCTTT. The full variable domain, completed using reference TRBV30 and TRBJ1-1, is SQTIHQWPATLVQPVGSPLSLECTVEGTSNPNLYWYRQAAGRGLQLLFYSVGIGQISSEVPQNLSASRPQDRQFILSSKKLLLSDSGFYLCAWNWNMNTEAFFGQGTRLTVV.

This chain links TRBV28 with TRBJ2-1; either TRBD1 or TRBD2 may supply D (6 bases each). Germline V CDR1 and CDR2: MDHEN, SYDVKM. CDR3 length equals 12 residues. Deletions cut 5 bases from V and 12 bases from J, with 14 bases between. CDR3 sequence: CASSQRGRTQFF. CDR3 nucleotide sequence: TGTGCCAGCAGTCAAAGGGGGAGGACGCAGTTCTTC.